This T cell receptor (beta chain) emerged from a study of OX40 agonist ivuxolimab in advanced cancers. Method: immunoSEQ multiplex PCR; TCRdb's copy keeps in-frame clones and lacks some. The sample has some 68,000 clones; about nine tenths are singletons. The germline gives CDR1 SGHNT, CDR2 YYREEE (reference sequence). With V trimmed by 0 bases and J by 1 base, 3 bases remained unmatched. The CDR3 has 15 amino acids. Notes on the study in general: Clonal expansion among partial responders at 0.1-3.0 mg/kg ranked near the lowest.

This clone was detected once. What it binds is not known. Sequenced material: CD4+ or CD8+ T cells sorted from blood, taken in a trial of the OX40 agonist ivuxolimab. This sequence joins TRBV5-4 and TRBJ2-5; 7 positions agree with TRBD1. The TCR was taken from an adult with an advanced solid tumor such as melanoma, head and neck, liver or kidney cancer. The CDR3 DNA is TGTGCCAGCAGCTTGGGCCAGGGGGTCCAAGAGACCCAGTACTTC. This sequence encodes CASSLGQGVQETQYF.